This entry lists 15 T cell receptor beta chains sequenced from one sample in a study of cytomegalovirus exposure and HLA in healthy donors. PCR employed 60 Vbeta and 13 Jbeta primers. TCRdb keeps only in-frame clones here, not all; method: immunoSEQ multiplex PCR. The table records about 73,000 clones, around 82% of them present only once. The specimen was PBMCs. The receptors come from a male donor in good health and CMV-seronegative.

The chain is built from TRBV10-2 and TRBJ1-6; 8 bases align to TRBD1. This CDR3 has 13 residues. CDR1 and CDR2 (germline): WSHSY, SAAADI. V lost 8 bases and J lost 7; bases outside the gene matches: 4. The CDR3 sequence is CASGDRSNSPLHF. Written as DNA, the CDR3 is TGCGCCAGCGGGGACAGGTCAAATTCACCCCTCCACTTT.

The V gene is TRBV15, the J gene TRBJ2-2; a weak D match, TRBD1 (5 bases). V was cut by 0 bases and J by 1 base, with 9 bases left in between. The CDR3 contains 16 residues. In germline, CDR1 is LNHNV, CDR2 YYDKDF (reference sequence). The CDR3 DNA reads TGTGCCACCAGCAGAGATCCCGGACAGAACACCGGGGAGCTGTTTTTT. It yields the protein CATSRDPGQNTGELFF.

V and J are TRBV15 and TRBJ1-1; D is undetermined. Germline V gives CDR1 LNHNV, CDR2 YYDKDF (reference sequence). The CDR3 is 12 residues long. Trimming took 3 bases from V and 2 from J, leaving 4 bases between them. CDR3 sequence (DNA): TGTGCCACCAGCAGGGCCAACACTGAAGCTTTCTTT. Translation: CATSRANTEAFF. Full variable domain (outside the CDR3, taken from reference TRBV15 and TRBJ1-1): DAMVIQNPRYQVTQFGKPVTLSCSQTLNHNVMYWYQQKSSQAPKLLFHYYDKDFNNEADTPDNFQSRRPNTSFCFLDIRSPGLGDTAMYLCATSRANTEAFFGQGTRLTVV.

V is TRBV28 and J is TRBJ2-6, with D hard to call. Germline CDR1 MDHEN, CDR2 SYDVKM. CDR3 size: 15 residues. Trimming left V 7 bases short and J 0 bases short, with 10 bases between. The CDR3 nucleotides are TGTGCCAGCACCGAAGCCGGCTCTGGGGCCAACGTCCTGACTTTC. It yields the protein CASTEAGSGANVLTF.

This clone occurred a few times. The CDR3 region is CASSLARTNTEAFF. The CDR3 region has the DNA TGCGCCAGCAGCTTGGCTAGGACAAACACTGAAGCTTTCTTT. This rearrangement joins TRBV5-1 to TRBJ1-1; D is possibly TRBD1 (5 bases). CDR3 length equals 14 residues. The V end was cut by 0 bases, the J end by 2 bases, with 8 bases between. Germline CDR1 is SGHRS and CDR2 is YFSETQ.

V gene TRBV18 combines with J gene TRBJ2-3; 13 positions match TRBD2. Germline assignment: CDR1 KGHSH and CDR2 LQKENI. This CDR3 comprises 16 residues. V gave up 3 bases and J gave up 8 bases; unmatched junction bases: 8. The CDR3 nucleotides are TGTGCCAGCTCACCTGGACTAGCGGGAGTCTTTGGTACGCAGTATTTT. Protein product: CASSPGLAGVFGTQYF.

V usage is TRBV4-2 and J usage is TRBJ2-7; TRBD2 aligns across 8 bases. Germline V gives CDR1 LGHNA, CDR2 YNFKEQ. CDR3 length equals 16 residues. V gave up 1 base and J gave up 4 bases; unmatched junction bases: 9. The CDR3 region has the DNA TGTGCCAGCAGCCAAGTCAGCGGGGGAGGGCGTTACGAGCAGTACTTC. Translated, it gives CASSQVSGGGRYEQYF.

This chain links TRBV5-1 with TRBJ2-4; TRBD2 aligns across 11 bases. The V and J ends lost 1 base and 4 bases, in that order; junction bases with no gene match: 7. Germline values: CDR1 SGHRS, CDR2 YFSETQ. The CDR3 is made up of 17 amino acids. CDR3: CASSLRTSGQEKNIQYF. As DNA, the CDR3 is TGCGCCAGCAGCTTGAGGACTAGCGGGCAGGAGAAAAACATTCAGTACTTC.

The chain links TRBV25-1 to TRBJ2-1; perhaps TRBD2 as D (5 bases). Per the germline V gene, CDR1 is MGHDK and CDR2 is SYGVNS. V lost 5 bases, J lost 6 bases, and 14 bases lay in between. The CDR3 has 14 amino acids. The CDR3 region has the DNA TGTGCCAGCAGTTTCCCGGGAACCTTCAATGAGCAGTTCTTC. Its translation: CASSFPGTFNEQFF. Together with reference TRBV25-1 and TRBJ2-1, the CDR3 gives the full variable domain: EADIYQTPRYLVIGTGKKITLECSQTMGHDKMYWYQQDPGMELHLIHYSYGVNSTEKGDLSSESTVSRIRTEHFPLTLESARPSHTSQYLCASSFPGTFNEQFFGPGTRLTVL.

This chain links TRBV28 with TRBJ2-5; 10 bases are shared with TRBD2. This CDR3 spans 16 amino acids. V dropped 4 bases and J dropped 1; count of bases not matched to a gene: 6. In germline, CDR1 is MDHEN, CDR2 SYDVKM. The CDR3, as DNA: TGTGCCAGCAGTTCCTGGACTAGCGGAGTCCAAGAGACCCAGTACTTC. Protein sequence: CASSSWTSGVQETQYF.

V gene TRBV18 combines with J gene TRBJ2-2; 10 bases map to TRBD1. CDR3 length equals 14 residues. V dropped 6 bases and J dropped 4; count of bases not matched to a gene: 2. Germline values: CDR1 KGHSH, CDR2 LQKENI. The CDR3 DNA reads as TGTGCCAGCTCCGGACAGGGGGGCACCGGGGAGCTGTTTTTT. Its translation: CASSGQGGTGELFF.

The chain uses TRBV5-1 and TRBJ1-5; 9 nucleotides line up with TRBD1. The CDR3 covers 16 residues. The V segment lost 0 bases and the J segment 7 bases; nucleotides outside the gene matches: 8. Germline CDR1 and CDR2: SGHRS and YFSETQ. Here the CDR3 reads CASSLEPTGGRQPQHF. CDR3 sequence (DNA): TGCGCCAGCAGCTTGGAACCTACAGGGGGCAGGCAGCCCCAGCATTTT.

With respect to this clone: Compared with germline, one end of the junction differs, possibly owing to a read error. V usage is TRBV9 and J usage is TRBJ1-2; no firm D call. The CDR3 totals 12 residues. The germline V gene has CDR1 SGDLS and CDR2 YYNGEE. For the CDR3, the DNA is TGTGCCAGCAGAGGGTTTGACTATGGCTACCCCTTC. Its translation: CASRGFDYGYPF.

The chain couples TRBV2 to TRBJ2-5; 11 bases are a match to TRBD2. CDR1 and CDR2 from the germline V gene are SNHLY and FYNNEI. J was trimmed by 5 bases and V by 8 bases; bases with no gene match: 4. The CDR3 consists of 13 residues. The CDR3 sequence is CASVGLAGETQYF. The CDR3 region has the DNA TGTGCCAGCGTAGGACTAGCGGGCGAGACCCAGTACTTC.

This clone was detected only once. The rearrangement links TRBV6-1 to TRBJ2-6; a possible D gene is TRBD1 (6 bases). Germline values: CDR1 MNHNS, CDR2 SASEGT. V gave up 3 bases and J gave up 4 bases, with 13 bases separating them. The CDR3 spans 16 residues. The CDR3 loop is CASSDRGTGGANVLTF. CDR3 nucleotides: TGTGCCAGCAGTGACAGGGGAACGGGCGGGGCCAACGTCCTGACTTTC.